This T cell receptor beta chain is drawn from a study of blood T cell repertoires in COVID-19. As for the study in general: The cDNA or gDNA used as material had been derived from T cells, B-cell-depleted T cells, or PBMCs.

The germline V gene encodes CDR1 SGHDT and CDR2 YYEEEE. The CDR3 spans 15 residues. Trimming cost V 3 bases and J 6 bases; bases outside gene matches: 4. In the original processing: Reference gene primer amplification gave estimated nucleated cell counts. Using immunoSEQ multiplex PCR, the repertoire was profiled, and TCRdb retains in-frame clones only, with some absent. The V and J calls and clone size were taken over from that table, and D and trimming were inferred from the DNA. The sample includes fewer than 350,000 clones, approximately 85% of them seen just once. Sequenced material: peripheral blood. This clonotype was obtained from a man between 18 and 35 years old with active or convalescent COVID-19. The chain employs TRBV5-6 and TRBJ2-1; 12 bases fit TRBD2. This chain's CDR3 is CASSYGLAGTNEQFF. CDR3 coding DNA: TGTGCCAGCAGCTATGGACTAGCGGGGACCAATGAGCAGTTCTTC.